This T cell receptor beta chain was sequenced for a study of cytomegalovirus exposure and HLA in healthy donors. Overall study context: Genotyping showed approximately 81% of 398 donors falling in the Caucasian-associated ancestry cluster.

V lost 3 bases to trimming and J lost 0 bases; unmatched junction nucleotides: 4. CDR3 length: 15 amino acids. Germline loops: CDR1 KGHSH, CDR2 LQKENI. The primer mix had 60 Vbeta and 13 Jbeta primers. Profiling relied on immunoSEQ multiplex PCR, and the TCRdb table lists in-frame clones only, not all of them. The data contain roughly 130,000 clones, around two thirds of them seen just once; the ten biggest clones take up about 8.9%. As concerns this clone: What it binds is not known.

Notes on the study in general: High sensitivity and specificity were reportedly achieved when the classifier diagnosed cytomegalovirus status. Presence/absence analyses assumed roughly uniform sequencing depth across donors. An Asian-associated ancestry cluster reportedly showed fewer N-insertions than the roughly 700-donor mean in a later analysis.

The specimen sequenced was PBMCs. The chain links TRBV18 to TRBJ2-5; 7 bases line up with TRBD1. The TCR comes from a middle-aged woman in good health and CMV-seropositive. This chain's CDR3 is CASSPGTDNQETQYF. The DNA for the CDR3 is TGTGCCAGCTCACCCGGGACAGATAACCAAGAGACCCAGTACTTC.